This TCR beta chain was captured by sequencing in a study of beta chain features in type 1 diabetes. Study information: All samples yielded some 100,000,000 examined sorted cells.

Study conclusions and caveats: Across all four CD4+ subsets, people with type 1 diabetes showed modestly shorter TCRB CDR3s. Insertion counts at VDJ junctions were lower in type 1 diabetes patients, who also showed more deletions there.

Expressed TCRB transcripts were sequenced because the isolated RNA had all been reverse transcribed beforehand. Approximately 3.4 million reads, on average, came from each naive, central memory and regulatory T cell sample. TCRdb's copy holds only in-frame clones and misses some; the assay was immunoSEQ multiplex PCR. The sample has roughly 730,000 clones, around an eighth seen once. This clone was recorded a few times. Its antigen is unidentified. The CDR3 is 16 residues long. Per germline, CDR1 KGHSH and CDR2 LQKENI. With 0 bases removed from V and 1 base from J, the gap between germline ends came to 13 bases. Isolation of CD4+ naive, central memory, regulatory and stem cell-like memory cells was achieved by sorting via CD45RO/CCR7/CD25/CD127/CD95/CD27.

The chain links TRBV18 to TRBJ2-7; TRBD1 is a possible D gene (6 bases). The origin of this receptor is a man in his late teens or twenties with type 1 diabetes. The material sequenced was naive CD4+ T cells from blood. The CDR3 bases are TGTGCCAGCTCACCACCGTTGTTAGGACAGTCCTACGAGCAGTACTTC. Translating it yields CASSPPLLGQSYEQYF.